The entry below gives a single T cell receptor beta chain sequence along with its context. Germline V gene data show CDR1 as LNHDA and CDR2 as SQIVND (reference sequence). This CDR3 is built from 13 residues. Trimming removed 8 bases from V and 5 bases from J; junction bases left unmatched: 7. Authors' methods: Estimated nucleated cell counts came from reference gene primer amplification. Sequencing used immunoSEQ multiplex PCR; TCRdb keeps in-frame clones, though not all of them. V, J and clone size reflect that table, while D and trimming were determined from the DNA. The sample includes 200,000 or so clones, around three quarters of them seen just once. This record belongs to a study of blood T cell repertoires in COVID-19. About the study: The United States, Italy and Spain were the sources of the acute and convalescent COVID-19 samples. T cells, B-cell-depleted T cells, or PBMCs supplied cDNA or gDNA.

This TCR was recovered from a man aged 60 to 69 with active or convalescent COVID-19. Sequencing was carried out using peripheral blood. The chain is built from TRBV19 and TRBJ2-5; TRBD2 agrees at 8 bases. In DNA, the CDR3 is TGTGCCAGTCACGGGAGGGCAGGGGAGACCCAGTACTTC. Translating it yields CASHGRAGETQYF.